This T cell receptor beta chain appears in the sequencing data of a study of T cell changes during pregnancy in multiple sclerosis (dated by TCRdb to the late 2010s). General notes on the study: Changes in the T cell repertoire over the course of pregnancy were examined in this study in women with multiple sclerosis.

In regard to this clone: Its antigen target is currently unknown. The input lacks base qualities; no much larger clone sits a single base away.

Library preparation was by the immunoSEQ multiplex PCR assay. TCRdb limited this immuneACCESS table to in-frame rearrangements with V and J called. A share of clones is missing; checked studies link under half to unresolved V genes, and the rest is unexplained. The sample table records roughly 14,000 clones; roughly 80% of these occur just once. The ten largest clones add up to 17% of the sample. V lost 4 bases and J lost 0 bases, and the count of bases not matched to a germline gene is 9. The germline V gene supplies CDR1 SGHVS and CDR2 FQNEAQ. Inclusive of the bounding cysteine and phenylalanine, the CDR3 is 17 residues long. Only the CDR3 portion is preserved as DNA: 51 bases, with reading frame beginning at the first base.

The sample was CD8+ T cells from peripheral blood mononuclear cells, taken after pregnancy. The sequence joins TRBV7-8 to TRBJ1-3; 7 junctional bases match TRBD1. This TCR came from a female donor in good health, enrolled as a control in a pregnancy study. The CDR3 is CASSSPSGGRSGNTIYF. The sequence in DNA is TGTGCCAGCAGCTCCCCCTCAGGGGGACGCTCTGGAAACACCATATATTTT.